Below are 31 T cell receptor beta chains sequenced from a single sample in a study of blood T cell repertoires in COVID-19. Data came from immunoSEQ multiplex PCR; TCRdb stores just in-frame clones and leaves some out. The repertoire holds about 180,000 clones, with more than 80% as singletons. Sequencing was carried out using PBMCs or T cells enriched from blood (not recorded which). The receptor set was obtained from a middle-aged man who had recovered from COVID-19.

This clone was observed a handful of times. The V call is TRBV27, the J call TRBJ2-1; tentatively, D is TRBD1 (5 bases). The CDR3 spans 14 residues. Germline lookup yields CDR1 MNHEY and CDR2 SMNVEV (reference sequence). V dropped 7 bases and J dropped 5 bases, with 15 bases sitting between them. The CDR3 DNA follows: TGTGCCAGCACCACAGGCGACGGAAACAATGAGCAGTTCTTC. It is translated as CASTTGDGNNEQFF.

The chain has TRBV28 and TRBJ2-7; 7 nucleotides line up with TRBD1. V lost 4 bases, J lost 0 bases, and 6 bases stayed unmatched. Germline V gives CDR1 MDHEN, CDR2 SYDVKM. This CDR3 comprises 15 residues. The CDR3 loop reads CASSSQGPNSYEQYF. The CDR3 DNA is TGTGCCAGCAGTTCACAGGGGCCCAACTCCTACGAGCAGTACTTC. The variable domain in full, with the rest retrieved from reference TRBV28 and TRBJ2-7, is DVKVTQSSRYLVKRTGEKVFLECVQDMDHENMFWYRQDPGLGLRLIYFSYDVKMKEKGDIPEGYSVSREKKERFSLILESASTNQTSMYLCASSSQGPNSYEQYFGPGTRLTVT.

The sample holds a few counts of this clone. This rearrangement joins TRBV2 to TRBJ1-4; 9 nucleotides match TRBD1. The CDR3 sequence is 15 residues long. The germline gives CDR1 SNHLY, CDR2 FYNNEI. After removal of 5 bases from V and 13 bases from J, the junction contained 14 bases not matched to a gene. The CDR3 nucleotides read TGTGCCAGCAGTCGGGTGCTGAAGACAGGGGGAAGACTGTTTTTT. This sequence encodes CASSRVLKTGGRLFF.

As concerns this clone: The same CDR3 also results from other DNA sequences found in this sample. This sequence joins TRBV7-9 and TRBJ1-6, with 9 bases lining up with TRBD1. J lost 4 bases, V lost 4 bases, and 2 bases had no gene match. Germline lookup yields CDR1 SEHNR and CDR2 FQNEAQ (reference sequence). The CDR3 spans 15 residues. The CDR3 sequence: CASSSGQGYNSPLHF. CDR3 in DNA: TGTGCCAGCAGCTCAGGACAGGGGTATAATTCACCCCTCCACTTT.

The J gene is TRBJ2-7, the V gene TRBV2, with a tentative D call TRBD2 (5 bases). This CDR3 is built from 13 residues. V lost 7 bases and J lost 0, with 10 bases in between. Germline V gene data show CDR1 as SNHLY and CDR2 as FYNNEI. The CDR3 region has the DNA TGTGCCAGCACCCCCGCGGGCTCCTACGAGCAGTACTTC. Its translation is CASTPAGSYEQYF.

The chain carries TRBV24-1 and TRBJ1-2, with 8 bases identical to TRBD1. J gave up 2 bases and V 2 bases, and 0 bases lay outside the gene matches. The CDR3 runs 14 residues. Germline loops: CDR1 KGHDR, CDR2 SFDVKD. The CDR3 protein is CATSDWTGNYGYTF. The CDR3 DNA is TGTGCCACCAGTGATTGGACAGGGAACTATGGCTACACCTTC.

This sequence joins TRBV7-9 and TRBJ1-1; D unclear. Trimming shortened V by 2 bases and J by 7 bases, and 17 bases separated the two germline ends. Germline V gene lookup returns CDR1 SEHNR and CDR2 FQNEAQ (reference sequence). CDR3 length: 15 amino acids. The CDR3 loop is CASSLLLSQSIEAFF. In DNA form, the CDR3 reads TGTGCCAGCAGCTTATTACTTTCGCAATCTATTGAAGCTTTCTTT.

The rearrangement links TRBV19 to TRBJ2-7; D is perhaps TRBD1 (6 bases). Trimming took off 3 bases at V and 0 bases at J, with 9 bases between the two ends. The CDR3 runs to 14 residues. Germline assignment: CDR1 LNHDA and CDR2 SQIVND (reference sequence). CDR3 loop: CASSILDSSYEQYF. In DNA form, the CDR3 reads TGTGCCAGTAGTATTTTGGACAGCTCCTACGAGCAGTACTTC.

The J gene is TRBJ1-4, the V gene TRBV19; possibly TRBD1 for D (6 bases). Germline CDR1 is LNHDA and CDR2 is SQIVND (reference sequence). The CDR3 extends over 13 amino acids. V dropped 5 bases and J dropped 8 bases, with 12 bases sitting between them. CDR3 nucleotide sequence: TGTGCCAGTAGTGACACAGGGTACGAAAAACTGTTTTTT. Protein: CASSDTGYEKLFF.

CDR3 sequence reads: CASSRSGGTGGSDTQYF. The DNA for the CDR3 is TGTGCCAGCAGCCGTAGCGGAGGGACAGGGGGCTCGGATACGCAGTATTTT. J is TRBJ2-3 and V is TRBV9; 12 bases match TRBD1. Trimming cost V 4 bases and J 6 bases; bases outside gene matches: 12. The CDR3 consists of 17 residues. Germline CDR1 is SGDLS and CDR2 is YYNGEE. Looking up the rest from reference TRBV9 and TRBJ2-3 gives the full variable domain: DSGVTQTPKHLITATGQRVTLRCSPRSGDLSVYWYQQSLDQGLQFLIQYYNGEERAKGNILERFSAQQFPDLHSELNLSSLELGDSALYFCASSRSGGTGGSDTQYFGPGTRLTVL.

J is TRBJ2-6 and V is TRBV5-1; D not certain. CDR3 length: 15 amino acids. CDR1 is SGHRS and CDR2 is YFSETQ in the germline V gene. Trimming removed 4 bases at V and 4 bases at J, with 12 bases between. The CDR3 spells CASSLDGTGANVLTF. CDR3 bases: TGCGCCAGCAGCCTGGACGGTACGGGGGCCAACGTCCTGACTTTC. Drawing the rest from reference TRBV5-1 and TRBJ2-6, the complete variable domain is KAGVTQTPRYLIKTRGQQVTLSCSPISGHRSVSWYQQTPGQGLQFLFEYFSETQRNKGNFPGRFSGRQFSNSRSEMNVSTLELGDSALYLCASSLDGTGANVLTFGAGSRLTVL.

This clone has ten or more counts. The V and J genes are TRBV11-1 and TRBJ1-1; 7 bases are a match to TRBD1. This CDR3 contains 14 residues. The V and J ends lost 6 bases and 1 base, in that order; junction bases with no gene match: 5. Germline loops: CDR1 SGHAT, CDR2 FQDESV (reference sequence). The CDR3 DNA follows: TGTGCCAGCAGATCGTACAGGGGGAACACTGAAGCTTTCTTT. Its protein is CASRSYRGNTEAFF. The variable domain in full, completed from reference TRBV11-1 and TRBJ1-1, reads EAEVAQSPRYKITEKSQAVAFWCDPISGHATLYWYRQILGQGPELLVQFQDESVVDDSQLPKDRFSAERLKGVDSTLKIQPAELGDSAMYLCASRSYRGNTEAFFGQGTRLTVV.

Worth noting for this clone: Given the absence of the conserved phenylalanine or tryptophan at the CDR3 end, a read error is likely. It is unclear where the CDR3 begins or ends on the DNA, so no DNA is shown, and the CDR3 is as TCRdb lists it. This chain uses TRBV5-1 with TRBJ1-5; TRBD1 is taken as the D call from the table, unchecked against the DNA. Looked up from germline, CDR1 is SGHRS and CDR2 is YFSETQ. The CDR3 adds up to 10 amino acids, both ends counted. CDR3 amino acids: CASNRQGASG.

The genes are TRBV5-3 and TRBJ2-7; D is perhaps TRBD2 (5 bases). TRBV5-3 is noted as an ORF with a role that remains uncertain. The germline V and J ends were trimmed by 0 bases and 9 bases, with 22 bases remaining between them. The CDR3 has 16 amino acids. The CDR3, as DNA: TGTGCCAGAAGCTTGGCCGAGGGAGTCAACCTTAGTGGGCAGTACTTC. It encodes CARSLAEGVNLSGQYF.

This rearrangement joins TRBV7-8 to TRBJ2-7, with 9 bases identical to TRBD2. Germline CDR1 is SGHVS and CDR2 is FQNEAQ. V gave up 2 bases and J gave up 6 bases; unmatched junction bases: 11. The CDR3 sequence is 16 residues long. CDR3 sequence: CASSLFGGGATLEQYF. CDR3 nucleotide sequence: TGTGCCAGCAGCTTATTTGGCGGGGGGGCCACCCTCGAGCAGTACTTC. Drawing the rest from reference TRBV7-8 and TRBJ2-7, the complete variable domain is GAGVSQSPRYKVAKRGQDVALRCDPISGHVSLFWYQQALGQGPEFLTYFQNEAQLDKSGLPSDRFFAERPEGSVSTLKIQRTQQEDSAVYLCASSLFGGGATLEQYFGPGTRLTVT.

The chain joins TRBV3-1 (or the pseudogene TRBV3-2) to TRBJ2-5, with TRBD1 matching 9 bases. Looked up from germline, CDR1 is LGHDT and CDR2 is YNNKEL (reference sequence). The V segment lost 6 bases and the J segment 3 bases; nucleotides outside the gene matches: 5. The CDR3 length is 14 residues. The chain's CDR3 is CASRLTGGKETQYF. The CDR3 DNA sequence: TGTGCCAGCAGATTAACAGGGGGCAAAGAGACCCAGTACTTC.

The genes are TRBV3-1 (or the pseudogene TRBV3-2) and TRBJ2-7, with D tentatively TRBD1 (5 bases). Germline V gene data show CDR1 as LGHDT and CDR2 as YNNKEL (reference sequence). The CDR3 consists of 17 residues. V was cut by 0 bases and J by 0 bases, with 15 bases left in between. CDR3: CASSQDRRQGYSYEQYF. The CDR3 coding sequence is TGTGCCAGCAGCCAAGATCGACGGCAGGGCTACTCCTACGAGCAGTACTTC.

This chain connects TRBV27 to TRBJ2-7; 10 bases fit TRBD1. CDR1 MNHEY and CDR2 SMNVEV come from the germline V gene (reference sequence). The J segment lost 3 bases and the V segment lost 6 bases, leaving 8 bases of the junction unmatched. The CDR3 totals 15 residues. The CDR3 coding sequence is TGTGCCAGCAGCCCCGGGACAGGGGTAGGCTACGAGCAGTACTTC. Encoded protein: CASSPGTGVGYEQYF.

The gene calls are TRBV6-6 and TRBJ1-2; no firm D call. Germline V gene data show CDR1 as MNHNY and CDR2 as SVGAGI (reference sequence). The CDR3 length is 12 residues. Deletions cut 1 base from V and 6 bases from J, with 6 bases between. DNA for the CDR3: TGTGCCAGCAGTTACTATGGCAATGGCTACACCTTC. Encoded protein: CASSYYGNGYTF.

The chain combines TRBV9 with TRBJ2-7; TRBD2 matches 13 bases. Germline loops: CDR1 SGDLS, CDR2 YYNGEE. The J segment lost 5 bases and the V segment lost 2 bases, leaving 1 base of the junction unmatched. This CDR3 has 14 residues. CDR3 protein: CASSVGLAGNEQYF. In nucleotides, the CDR3 is TGTGCCAGCAGCGTGGGACTAGCGGGAAACGAGCAGTACTTC.

The J gene is TRBJ2-7, the V gene TRBV5-1, with D tentatively TRBD1 (6 bases). This CDR3 contains 13 residues. CDR1 is SGHRS, CDR2 YFSETQ, per germline. Trimming took off 1 base at V and 5 bases at J, with 10 bases between the two ends. This CDR3 is CASSLLQGHEQYF. The CDR3 region has the DNA TGCGCCAGCAGCTTGCTACAGGGCCACGAGCAGTACTTC. Full variable domain (missing parts from reference TRBV5-1 and TRBJ2-7): KAGVTQTPRYLIKTRGQQVTLSCSPISGHRSVSWYQQTPGQGLQFLFEYFSETQRNKGNFPGRFSGRQFSNSRSEMNVSTLELGDSALYLCASSLLQGHEQYFGPGTRLTVT.

Comment on this clone: Within the sample, other DNA sequences also encode this same CDR3. The gene calls are TRBV30 and TRBJ1-5, with a tentative D call TRBD1 (5 bases). Per germline, CDR1 GTSNPN and CDR2 SVGIG (reference sequence). V was cut by 0 bases and J by 5 bases, with 8 bases left in between. The CDR3 runs to 13 residues. The CDR3 here is CAWSVGLDQPQHF. Here the CDR3 DNA reads TGTGCCTGGAGTGTGGGGCTGGATCAGCCCCAGCATTTT.

This clone was counted a few times. This sequence joins TRBV19 and TRBJ1-1; no definite D call. CDR1 is LNHDA, CDR2 SQIVND, per germline (reference sequence). The CDR3 length is 15 residues. Trimming pared 3 bases from V and 1 base from J, leaving 12 bases between. The CDR3 coding sequence is TGTGCCAGTAGTATGGGCCCCCAAGGGAACACTGAAGCTTTCTTT. Its translation is CASSMGPQGNTEAFF.

This clone was counted only a few times. The chain recombines TRBV27 with TRBJ2-2, with 11 bases matching TRBD2. The length of the CDR3 is 15 residues. V lost 11 bases, J lost 5 bases, and 10 bases stayed unmatched. Germline V gives CDR1 MNHEY, CDR2 SMNVEV (reference sequence). CDR3 region: CASLGGTSGTGELFF. The CDR3 DNA reads as TGTGCCTCGCTGGGAGGGACTAGCGGAACCGGGGAGCTGTTTTTT.

The rearrangement links TRBV6-1 to TRBJ2-2; tentative D call: TRBD1 (5 bases). Germline lookup yields CDR1 MNHNS and CDR2 SASEGT. This CDR3 region has 16 residues. The germline V and J ends were trimmed by 4 bases and 5 bases, with 17 bases remaining between them. CDR3 sequence reads: CASSVRPPQGTGELFF. The CDR3 DNA reads as TGTGCCAGCAGTGTACGACCCCCGCAGGGAACCGGGGAGCTGTTTTTT.

This clone showed up just a few times. V and J are TRBV6-4 and TRBJ2-3; weak D call: TRBD2 (5 bases). Trimming shortened V by 4 bases and J by 0 bases, and 8 bases separated the two germline ends. The germline gives CDR1 MRHNA, CDR2 SNTAGT. The CDR3 is made up of 14 amino acids. This CDR3 is CASSVGGSTDTQYF. DNA of the CDR3: TGTGCCAGCAGTGTCGGCGGGAGCACAGATACGCAGTATTTT.

The genes are TRBV6-1 and TRBJ1-5; 9 bases map to TRBD1. From germline, CDR1 is MNHNS and CDR2 SASEGT. V was clipped by 4 bases and J by 3 bases; unmatched bases: 7. The length of the CDR3 is 16 residues. Written as DNA, the CDR3 is TGTGCCAGCAGTGCTTCGACAGGGGGTAACAATCAGCCCCAGCATTTT. Translation gives CASSASTGGNNQPQHF.

There are a few counts of this clone. The V gene is TRBV7-8, the J gene TRBJ2-7; tentative D call: TRBD1 (5 bases). Germline CDR1 is SGHVS and CDR2 is FQNEAQ. This CDR3 spans 13 amino acids. Trimming stripped 2 bases from V and 3 bases from J, with 8 bases between. The CDR3 loop is CASSLFTGYEQYF. DNA for the CDR3: TGTGCCAGCAGCTTATTCACAGGCTACGAGCAGTACTTC.

This chain links TRBV11-2 with TRBJ1-2; TRBD1 might be the D (5 bases). The CDR3 sequence is 14 residues long. Germline lookup yields CDR1 SGHAT and CDR2 FQNNGV. Trimming removed 0 bases from V and 5 bases from J, with 10 bases in between. CDR3 in DNA: TGTGCCAGCAGCTTAGACAGGGCGGTTTATGGCTACACCTTC. Translation: CASSLDRAVYGYTF.

The genes are TRBV30 and TRBJ1-2; D unresolved. Germline V lookup: CDR1 GTSNPN, CDR2 SVGIG (reference sequence). The CDR3 runs 13 residues. Trimming pared 8 bases from V and 4 bases from J, leaving 17 bases between. In DNA form, the CDR3 reads TGTGCCCACCAGGTCCAAGGTGTCTATGGCTACACCTTC. Its translation is CAHQVQGVYGYTF.

This chain joins TRBV6-1 and TRBJ2-7; 10 bases line up with TRBD1. Losses at the gene ends were 2 bases for V and 4 bases for J; bases not matched to a gene: 2. Germline V CDR1 and CDR2: MNHNS, SASEGT. The CDR3 is 14 amino acids. The CDR3 region is CASSERQGAYEQYF. The CDR3 nucleotides read TGTGCCAGCAGTGAACGACAGGGGGCGTACGAGCAGTACTTC.